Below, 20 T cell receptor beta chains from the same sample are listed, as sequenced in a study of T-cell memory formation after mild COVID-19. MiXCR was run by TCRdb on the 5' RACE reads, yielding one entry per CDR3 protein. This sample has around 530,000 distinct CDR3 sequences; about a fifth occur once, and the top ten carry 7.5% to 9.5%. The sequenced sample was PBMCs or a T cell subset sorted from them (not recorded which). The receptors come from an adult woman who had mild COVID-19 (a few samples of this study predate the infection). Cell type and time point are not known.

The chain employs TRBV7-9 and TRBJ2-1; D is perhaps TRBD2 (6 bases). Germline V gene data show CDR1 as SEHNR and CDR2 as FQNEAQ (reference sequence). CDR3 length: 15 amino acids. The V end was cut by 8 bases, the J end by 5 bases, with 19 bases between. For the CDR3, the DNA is TGTGCCAGCTCCCTTGGGGGGAGGCAGAACAATGAGCAGTTCTTC. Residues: CASSLGGRQNNEQFF. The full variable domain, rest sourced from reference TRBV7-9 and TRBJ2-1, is DTGVSQNPRHKITKRGQNVTFRCDPISEHNRLYWYRQTLGQGPEFLTYFQNEAQLEKSRLLSDRFSAERPKGSFSTLEIQRTEQGDSAMYLCASSLGGRQNNEQFFGPGTRLTVL.

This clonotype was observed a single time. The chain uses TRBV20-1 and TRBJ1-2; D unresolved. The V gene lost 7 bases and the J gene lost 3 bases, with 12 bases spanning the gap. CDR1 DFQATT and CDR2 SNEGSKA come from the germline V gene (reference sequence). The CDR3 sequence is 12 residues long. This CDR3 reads CSVLFAHYGYTF. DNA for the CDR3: TGCAGTGTTCTTTTTGCCCACTATGGCTACACCTTC.

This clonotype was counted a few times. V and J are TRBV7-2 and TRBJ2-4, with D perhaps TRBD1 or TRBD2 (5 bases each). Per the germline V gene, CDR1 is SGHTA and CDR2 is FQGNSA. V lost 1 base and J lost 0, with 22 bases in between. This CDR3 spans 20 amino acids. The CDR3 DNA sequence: TGTGCCAGCAGCTTAGGATCGCGATGGCTAGCCGGGACAGCCAAAAACATTCAGTACTTC. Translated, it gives CASSLGSRWLAGTAKNIQYF.

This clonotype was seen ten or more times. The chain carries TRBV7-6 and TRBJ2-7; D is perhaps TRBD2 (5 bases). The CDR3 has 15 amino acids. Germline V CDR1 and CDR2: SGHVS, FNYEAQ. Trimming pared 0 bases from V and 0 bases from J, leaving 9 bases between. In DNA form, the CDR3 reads TGTGCCAGCAGCTTAGCGCCGGGGAGCTCCTACGAGCAGTACTTC. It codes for CASSLAPGSSYEQYF.

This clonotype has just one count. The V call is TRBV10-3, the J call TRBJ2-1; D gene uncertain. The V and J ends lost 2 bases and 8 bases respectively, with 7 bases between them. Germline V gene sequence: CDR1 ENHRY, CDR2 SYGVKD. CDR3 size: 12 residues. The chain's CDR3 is CAISEGLDEQFF. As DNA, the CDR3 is TGTGCCATCAGTGAGGGGTTGGATGAGCAGTTCTTC.

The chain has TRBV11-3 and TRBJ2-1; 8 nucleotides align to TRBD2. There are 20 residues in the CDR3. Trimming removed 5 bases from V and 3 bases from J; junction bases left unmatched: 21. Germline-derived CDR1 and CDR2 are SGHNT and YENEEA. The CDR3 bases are TGTGCCAGCAGCCGGAACAGCCTTCGGGGGCGGGAGGTGCGCTACAATGAGCAGTTCTTC. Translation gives CASSRNSLRGREVRYNEQFF.

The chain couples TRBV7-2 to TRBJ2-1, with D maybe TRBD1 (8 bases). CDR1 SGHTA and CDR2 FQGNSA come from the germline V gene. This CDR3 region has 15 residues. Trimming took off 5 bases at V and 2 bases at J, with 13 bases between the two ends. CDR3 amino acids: CASSLQGGTYNEQFF. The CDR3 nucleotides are TGTGCCAGCAGCCTACAGGGGGGGACCTACAATGAGCAGTTCTTC.

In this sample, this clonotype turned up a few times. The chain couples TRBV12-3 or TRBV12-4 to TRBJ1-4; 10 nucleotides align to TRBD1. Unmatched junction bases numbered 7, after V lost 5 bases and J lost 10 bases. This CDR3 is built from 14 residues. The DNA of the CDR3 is TGTGCCAGCAGTCTCCGGGACAGGGGTGGAAAACTGTTTTTT. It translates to CASSLRDRGGKLFF.

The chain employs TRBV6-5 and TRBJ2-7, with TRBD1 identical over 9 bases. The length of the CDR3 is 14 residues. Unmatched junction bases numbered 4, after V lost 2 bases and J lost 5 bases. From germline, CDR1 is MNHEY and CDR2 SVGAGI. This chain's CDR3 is CASSYDRGYNEQYF. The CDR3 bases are TGTGCCAGCAGTTACGACAGGGGGTATAACGAGCAGTACTTC.

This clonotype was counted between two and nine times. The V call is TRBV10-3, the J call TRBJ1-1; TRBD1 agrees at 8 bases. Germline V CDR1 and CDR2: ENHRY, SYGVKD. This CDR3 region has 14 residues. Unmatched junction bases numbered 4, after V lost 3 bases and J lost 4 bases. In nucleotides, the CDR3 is TGTGCCATCAGTGACGACAGGGGAGGCACTGAAGCTTTCTTT. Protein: CAISDDRGGTEAFF.

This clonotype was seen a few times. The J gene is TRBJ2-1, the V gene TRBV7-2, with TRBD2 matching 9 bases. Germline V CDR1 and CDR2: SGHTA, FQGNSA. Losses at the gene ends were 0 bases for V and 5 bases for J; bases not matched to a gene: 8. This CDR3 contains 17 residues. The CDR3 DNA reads TGTGCCAGCAGCTTAGCGGGATACAGCGGGGGGCACAATGAGCAGTTCTTC. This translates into CASSLAGYSGGHNEQFF.

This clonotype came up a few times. For the CDR3, the DNA is TGTGCCAGCAGTCCCCAGACTAGCGGGGATATGAATGAGCAGTTCTTC. Protein sequence: CASSPQTSGDMNEQFF. This rearrangement joins TRBV6-2 or TRBV6-3 to TRBJ2-1; 11 bases align to TRBD2. This CDR3 has 16 residues. J lost 7 bases, V lost 5 bases, and 10 bases had no gene match. Germline loops: CDR1 MNHEY, CDR2 SVGEGT.

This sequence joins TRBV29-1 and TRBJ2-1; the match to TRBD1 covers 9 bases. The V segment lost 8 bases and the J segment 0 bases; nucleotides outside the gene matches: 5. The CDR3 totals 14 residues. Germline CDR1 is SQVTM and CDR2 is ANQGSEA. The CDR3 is CSCRDRVSYNEQFF. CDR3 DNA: TGCAGCTGCCGGGACAGGGTCTCCTACAATGAGCAGTTCTTC.

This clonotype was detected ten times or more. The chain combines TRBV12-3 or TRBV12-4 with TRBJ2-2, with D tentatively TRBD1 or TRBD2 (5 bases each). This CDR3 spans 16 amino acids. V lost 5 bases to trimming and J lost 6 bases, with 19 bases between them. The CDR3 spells CASSRMGTFVPGELFF. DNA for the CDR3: TGTGCCAGCAGTAGAATGGGGACGTTTGTCCCCGGGGAGCTGTTTTTT.

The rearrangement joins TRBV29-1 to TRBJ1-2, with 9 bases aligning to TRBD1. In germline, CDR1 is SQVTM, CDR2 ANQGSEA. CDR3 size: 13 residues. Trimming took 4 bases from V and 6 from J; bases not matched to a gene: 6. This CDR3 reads CSVVGGQGDGYTF. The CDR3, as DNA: TGCAGCGTTGTTGGGGGACAGGGAGATGGCTACACCTTC.

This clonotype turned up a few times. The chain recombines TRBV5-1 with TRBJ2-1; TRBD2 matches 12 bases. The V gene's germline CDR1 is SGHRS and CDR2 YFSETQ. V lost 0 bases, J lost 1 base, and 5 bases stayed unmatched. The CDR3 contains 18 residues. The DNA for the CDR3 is TGCGCCAGCAGCTTGGAACTAGCGGGGGGCTCTTCCTACAATGAGCAGTTCTTC. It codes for CASSLELAGGSSYNEQFF.

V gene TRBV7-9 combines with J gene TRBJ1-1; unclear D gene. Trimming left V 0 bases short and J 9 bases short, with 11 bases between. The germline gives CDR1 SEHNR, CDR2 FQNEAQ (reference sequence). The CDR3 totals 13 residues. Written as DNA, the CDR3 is TGTGCCAGCAGCTTAGCGCGTGCCATGAAAGCTTTCTTT. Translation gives CASSLARAMKAFF.

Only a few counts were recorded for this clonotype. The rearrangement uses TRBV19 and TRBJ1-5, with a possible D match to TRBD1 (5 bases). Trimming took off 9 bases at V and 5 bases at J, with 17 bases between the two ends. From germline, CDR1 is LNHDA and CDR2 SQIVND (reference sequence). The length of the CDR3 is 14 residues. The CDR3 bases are TGTGCCAGCGCCCCGGGACTCCTCGATCAGCCCCAGCATTTT. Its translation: CASAPGLLDQPQHF.

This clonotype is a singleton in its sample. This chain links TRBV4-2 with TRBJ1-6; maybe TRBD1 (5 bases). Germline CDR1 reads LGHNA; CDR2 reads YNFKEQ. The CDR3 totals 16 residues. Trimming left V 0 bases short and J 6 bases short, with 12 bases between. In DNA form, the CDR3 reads TGTGCCAGCAGCCAAGACCGGCAGGGCCTTAATTCACCCCTCCACTTT. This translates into CASSQDRQGLNSPLHF.

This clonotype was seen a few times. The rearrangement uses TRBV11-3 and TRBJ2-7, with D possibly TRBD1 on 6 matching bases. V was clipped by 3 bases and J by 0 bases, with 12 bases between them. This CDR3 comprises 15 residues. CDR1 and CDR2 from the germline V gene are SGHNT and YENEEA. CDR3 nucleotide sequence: TGTGCCAGCAGCTTCACAGGGACCTCCTCCTACGAGCAGTACTTC. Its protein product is CASSFTGTSSYEQYF.